This T cell receptor beta chain was identified in a study of blood T cell repertoires in COVID-19 (dated by TCRdb to 2018 to 2020). Turning to the overall study: Samples covering the acute and convalescent phases of COVID-19 were provided by collaborators in the United States, Italy and Spain. The repertoires were released in a freely available public database intended as a resource for research on the immune response to SARS-CoV-2. Deeply sampled blood TCRbeta repertoires from subjects exposed to, actively infected with, or recovered from COVID-19 were included in the dataset. Samples came from the ongoing ImmuneRACE study (first 160 participants) plus 1,254 subjects from 6 global collaborators. The material from the prospective study consisted of cDNA or gDNA derived from T cells, B-cell-depleted T cells, or PBMCs. Sample metadata almost always included a de-identified subject ID, COVID-19 status, age in years and sex. Where HLA class I and class II types were available, the types were taken from metadata supplied by the sample provider, not from assay-based typing.

Collaborating institutions collected whole blood in K2EDTA tubes following their own protocols. For TCRbeta analysis, collaborators shipped samples in one of three forms: frozen whole blood, isolated PBMCs, or DNA extracted from either of those sample types. Cut back by 4 bases and 4 bases, the V and J ends lie 10 bases apart. From the germline V gene, CDR1 is MDHEN and CDR2 is SYDVKM. Spanning cysteine to phenylalanine, the CDR3 consists of 13 amino acids. Only CDR3 DNA is held: 39 bases, read in frame from base 1. This clone occurred once. Its antigen remains unidentified. It has no much larger one-base neighbor in the sample; base qualities were not kept. Other DNA sequences in this specimen translate into the identical CDR3. TCRbeta CDR3 regions were amplified from genomic DNA by means of the immunoSEQ Assay, a bias-controlled multiplex PCR. In the paper's pipeline: The number of nucleated cells in each sample was estimated from the amplification of reference gene primers within the assay. Sequence reads were collapsed and filtered to measure the absolute abundance of every unique TCRbeta CDR3 rearrangement. Productive Simpson clonality was computed per sample as the square root of Simpson's diversity index over productive rearrangements. The immuneACCESS repertoire file appears here via TCRdb, limited to in-frame rearrangements. These files lack a portion of the clones; in checked studies, under half of the deficit traces to unresolved V genes, and the cause of the others is not known. V, J and clone size were drawn from that table, and D and trimming were deduced from the DNA. This sample comprises about 100,000 clones, about 80% of them detected only once. The ten largest clones represent approximately 3.3% of the sample.

The study at large found these results: Clinical and demographic metadata were provided uncurated, with the amount varying by source and participant.

Sequencing used peripheral blood. The sequence joins TRBV28 to TRBJ1-2; the D region possibly corresponds to TRBD1 (6 bases align). The receptor was derived from an elderly woman with active or convalescent COVID-19. The sequenced DNA: TGTGCCAGCAGTTCTACAGGGAGCTATGGCTACACCTTC. Translated, this is CASSSTGSYGYTF.